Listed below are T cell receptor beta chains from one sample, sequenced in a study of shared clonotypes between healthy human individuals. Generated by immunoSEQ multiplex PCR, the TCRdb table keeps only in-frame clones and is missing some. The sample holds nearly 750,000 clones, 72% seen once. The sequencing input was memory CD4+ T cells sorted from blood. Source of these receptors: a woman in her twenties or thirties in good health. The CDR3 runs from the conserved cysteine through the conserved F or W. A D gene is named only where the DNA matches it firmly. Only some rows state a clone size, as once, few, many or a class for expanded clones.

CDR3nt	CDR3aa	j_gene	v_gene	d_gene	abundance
TGTGCCAGCAGCGTACGGCTGGGCCCAGATACGCAGTATTTT	CASSVRLGPDTQYF	TRBJ2-3	TRBV9	NA	NA
TGTGCCAGCAGTCCTTTGGGGGAGGGGAGGCATGAGCAGTTCTTC	CASSPLGEGRHEQFF	TRBJ2-1	TRBV6-6	TRBD2	NA
TGTGCCAGCAGCATCGGGACAGGGCAAGAGACCCAGTACTTC	CASSIGTGQETQYF	TRBJ2-5	TRBV5-4	TRBD1	few
TGCAGCGTTGATTCCGGGGGCGGGTACGAGCAGTACTTC	CSVDSGGGYEQYF	TRBJ2-7	TRBV29-1	NA	NA
TGCGCCAGCACCGGCCCCCAGGGCGCCGAGCAGTACTTC	CASTGPQGAEQYF	TRBJ2-7	TRBV5-1	NA	NA
TGTGCCAGCAGTCCGATCTTGAGGGCGCTCGATGGCTACACCTTC	CASSPILRALDGYTF	TRBJ1-2	TRBV28	NA	few
TGTGCCAGCTCACCAAGTACTTCCTTAGTGGCAGATACGCAGTATTTT	CASSPSTSLVADTQYF	TRBJ2-3	TRBV18	NA	once
TGTGCCAGCAGTTTGCCCCCAGCCTTCCAAGAGACCCAGTACTTC	CASSLPPAFQETQYF	TRBJ2-5	TRBV28	NA	NA
TGTGCCAGCAGCCATCAAGCGCGGGACAGGGTTTCCTACAATGAGCAGTTCTTC	CASSHQARDRVSYNEQFF	TRBJ2-1	TRBV4-2	TRBD1	many
TGTGCTAGTGGTTTGGTATATTCGCTGGGGGATGTGACCGGGGAGCTGTTTTTT	CASGLVYSLGDVTGELFF	TRBJ2-2	TRBV12-5	NA	once
TGTGCCAGCAGTTTCGGGTATAGCAATCAGCCCCAGCATTTT	CASSFGYSNQPQHF	TRBJ1-5	TRBV6-1	NA	NA
TGTGCCAGCAGCTTATTAGTTACCGGGGAGCTGTTTTTT	CASSLLVTGELFF	TRBJ2-2	TRBV7-3	NA	NA